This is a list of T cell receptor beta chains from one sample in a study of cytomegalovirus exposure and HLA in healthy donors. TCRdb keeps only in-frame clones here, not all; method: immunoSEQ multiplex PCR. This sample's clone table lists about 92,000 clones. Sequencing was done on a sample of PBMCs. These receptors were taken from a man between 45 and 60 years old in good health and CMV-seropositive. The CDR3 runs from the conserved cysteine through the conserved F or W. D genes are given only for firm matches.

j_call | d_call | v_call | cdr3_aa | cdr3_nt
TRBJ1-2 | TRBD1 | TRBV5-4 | CASSEGQGAVYGYTF | TGTGCCAGCAGCGAGGGACAGGGGGCAGTCTATGGCTACACCTTC
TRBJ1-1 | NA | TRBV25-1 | CASSDAGTNTEAFF | TGTGCCAGCAGTGACGCGGGGACGAACACTGAAGCTTTCTTT
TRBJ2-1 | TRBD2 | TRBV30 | CAGRKRGNGYNEQFF | TGTGCCGGGAGAAAGCGGGGTAACGGCTACAATGAGCAGTTCTTC
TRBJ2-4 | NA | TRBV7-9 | CASSPQRTGKNIQYF | TGTGCCAGCAGCCCCCAGCGGACTGGAAAAAACATTCAGTACTTC
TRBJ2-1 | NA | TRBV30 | CAWSVGVLYNEQFF | TGTGCCTGGAGTGTCGGTGTCCTCTACAATGAGCAGTTCTTC
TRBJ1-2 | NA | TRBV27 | CASSLQGTYGYTF | TGTGCCAGCAGTTTACAGGGGACCTATGGCTACACCTTC
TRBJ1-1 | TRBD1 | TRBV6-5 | CASCNRQGRSTEAFF | TGTGCCAGCTGCAATCGACAGGGGAGGTCGACTGAAGCTTTCTTT
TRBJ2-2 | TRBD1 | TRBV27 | CASSRRGHGELFF | TGTGCCAGCAGCCGCAGGGGGCACGGGGAGCTGTTTTTT
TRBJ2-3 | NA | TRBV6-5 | CASSYVASLSTDTQYF | TGTGCCAGCAGTTATGTGGCTTCCCTTAGCACAGATACGCAGTATTTT
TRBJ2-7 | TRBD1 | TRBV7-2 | CASSPPGAGGYEQYF | TGTGCCAGCAGCCCCCCTGGGGCAGGGGGCTACGAGCAGTACTTC
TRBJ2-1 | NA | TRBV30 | CAWSVGLNNEQFF | TGTGCCTGGAGTGTAGGACTAAACAATGAGCAGTTCTTC
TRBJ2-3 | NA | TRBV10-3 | CAISEFSGSTDTQYF | TGTGCCATCAGTGAGTTTTCGGGATCCACAGATACGCAGTATTTT
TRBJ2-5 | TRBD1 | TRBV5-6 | CASTPGGSGKTQYF | TGTGCCAGCACCCCAGGGGGCTCTGGGAAGACCCAGTACTTC
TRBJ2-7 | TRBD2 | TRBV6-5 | CASNPSAGDFHEQYF | TGTGCCAGCAACCCCTCGGCGGGAGACTTCCACGAGCAGTACTTC
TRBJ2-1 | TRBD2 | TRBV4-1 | CASSQGPTSGSIEQFF | TGCGCCAGCAGCCAAGGGCCGACTAGCGGGAGTATTGAGCAGTTCTTC
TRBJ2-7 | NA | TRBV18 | CASSSAGVGYEQYF | TGTGCCAGCTCCAGTGCAGGGGTGGGTTACGAGCAGTACTTC
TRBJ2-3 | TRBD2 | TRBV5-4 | CASSLVLAGGLDTQYF | TGTGCCAGCAGCTTGGTATTAGCGGGAGGTTTGGATACGCAGTATTTT
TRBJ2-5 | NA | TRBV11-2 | CASRRAGVGQETQYF | TGTGCCAGCAGAAGGGCAGGGGTTGGACAAGAGACCCAGTACTTC
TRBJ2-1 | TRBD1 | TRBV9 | CASSARTRQGDNEQFF | TGTGCCAGCAGCGCAAGAACGAGACAGGGCGACAATGAGCAGTTCTTC
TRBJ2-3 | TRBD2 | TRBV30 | CAWSALAGSGTQYF | TGTGCCTGGAGCGCCCTAGCGGGATCGGGTACGCAGTATTTT
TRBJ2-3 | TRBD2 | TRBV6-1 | CASSELLATSTDTQYF | TGTGCCAGCAGTGAACTACTAGCGACTAGCACAGATACGCAGTATTTT
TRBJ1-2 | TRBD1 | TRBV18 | CASSPRTGTVVYGYTF | TGTGCCAGCTCACCAAGGACAGGAACCGTTGTCTATGGCTACACCTTC
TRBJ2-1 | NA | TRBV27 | CASSSPSGIRNNEQFF | TGTGCCAGCAGTTCCCCAAGCGGAATACGGAACAATGAGCAGTTCTTC
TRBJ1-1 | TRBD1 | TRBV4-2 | CASTFGQGETEAFF | TGTGCCAGCACCTTTGGACAGGGCGAAACTGAAGCTTTCTTT
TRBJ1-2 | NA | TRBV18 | CASSPSTGILNYGYTF | TGTGCCAGCTCACCATCCACAGGGATACTTAACTATGGCTACACCTTC
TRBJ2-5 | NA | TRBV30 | CAWSVDLTGSWRETQYF | TGTGCCTGGAGTGTAGACCTGACGGGTTCATGGCGAGAGACCCAGTACTTC
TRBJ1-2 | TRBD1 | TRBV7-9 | CASSLPLTGGSGGYTF | TGTGCCAGCAGCTTACCATTGACAGGGGGCTCGGGCGGCTACACCTTC
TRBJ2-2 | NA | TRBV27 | CASRAPNTGELFF | TGTGCCAGTAGAGCTCCGAACACCGGGGAGCTGTTTTTT